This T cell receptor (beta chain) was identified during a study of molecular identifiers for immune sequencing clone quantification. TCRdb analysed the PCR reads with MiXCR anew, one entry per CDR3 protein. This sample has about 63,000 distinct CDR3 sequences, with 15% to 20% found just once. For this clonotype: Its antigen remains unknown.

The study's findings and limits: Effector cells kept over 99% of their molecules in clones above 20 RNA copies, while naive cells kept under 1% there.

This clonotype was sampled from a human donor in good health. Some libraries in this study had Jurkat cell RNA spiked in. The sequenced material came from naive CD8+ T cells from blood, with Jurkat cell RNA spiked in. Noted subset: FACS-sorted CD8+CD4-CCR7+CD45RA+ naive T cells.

The CDR3 loop is CASSGVSSYEQYF. The CDR3, as DNA: TGTGCCAGCAGTGGGGTAAGCTCCTACGAGCAGTACTTC. This sequence joins TRBV2 and TRBJ2-7, with D uncertain. Germline-derived CDR1 and CDR2 are SNHLY and FYNNEI. The CDR3 loop spans 13 amino acids. V was shortened by 4 bases and J by 0 bases, with 7 bases between the two germline ends.